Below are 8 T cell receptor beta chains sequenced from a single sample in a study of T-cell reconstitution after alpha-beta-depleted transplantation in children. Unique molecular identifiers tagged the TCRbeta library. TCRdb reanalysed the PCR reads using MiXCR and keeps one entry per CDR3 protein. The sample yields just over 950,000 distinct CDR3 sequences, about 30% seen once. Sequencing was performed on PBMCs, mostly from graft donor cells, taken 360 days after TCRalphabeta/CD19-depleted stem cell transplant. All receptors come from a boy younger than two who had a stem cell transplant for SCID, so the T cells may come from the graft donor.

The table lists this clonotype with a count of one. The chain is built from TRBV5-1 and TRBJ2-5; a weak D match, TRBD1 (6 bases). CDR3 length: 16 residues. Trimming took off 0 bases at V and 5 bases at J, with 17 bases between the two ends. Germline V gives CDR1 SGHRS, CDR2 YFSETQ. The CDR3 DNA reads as TGCGCCAGCAGCTTGGCGTCAGGGGCGGATATGGAGACCCAGTACTTC. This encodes CASSLASGADMETQYF.

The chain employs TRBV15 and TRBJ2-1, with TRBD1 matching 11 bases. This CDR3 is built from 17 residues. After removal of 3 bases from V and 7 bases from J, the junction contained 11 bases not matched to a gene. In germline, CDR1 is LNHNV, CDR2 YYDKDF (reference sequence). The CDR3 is CATSRAGTGGIRNEQFF. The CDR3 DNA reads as TGTGCCACCAGCAGGGCCGGGACAGGGGGTATTAGGAATGAGCAGTTCTTC.

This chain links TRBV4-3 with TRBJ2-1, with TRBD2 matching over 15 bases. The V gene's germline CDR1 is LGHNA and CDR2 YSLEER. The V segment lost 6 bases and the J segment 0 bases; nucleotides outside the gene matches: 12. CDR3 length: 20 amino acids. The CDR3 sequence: CASRSLPGTSGGPSYNEQFF. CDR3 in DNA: TGCGCCAGCAGGTCTCTTCCCGGGACTAGCGGGGGGCCCTCCTACAATGAGCAGTTCTTC.

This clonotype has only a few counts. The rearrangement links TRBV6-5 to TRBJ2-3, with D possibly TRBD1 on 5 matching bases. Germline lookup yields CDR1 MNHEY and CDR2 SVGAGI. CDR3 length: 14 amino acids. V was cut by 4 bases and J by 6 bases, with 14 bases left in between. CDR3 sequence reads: CASSSGHLRDTQYF. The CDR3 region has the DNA TGTGCCAGCAGTTCCGGACACCTAAGGGATACGCAGTATTTT.

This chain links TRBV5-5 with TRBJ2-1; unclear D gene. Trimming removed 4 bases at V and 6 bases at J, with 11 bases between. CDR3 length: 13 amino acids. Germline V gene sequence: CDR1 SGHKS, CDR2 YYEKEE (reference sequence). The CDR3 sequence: CASSPNLVNEQFF. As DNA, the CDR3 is TGTGCCAGCAGCCCAAATTTAGTCAATGAGCAGTTCTTC.

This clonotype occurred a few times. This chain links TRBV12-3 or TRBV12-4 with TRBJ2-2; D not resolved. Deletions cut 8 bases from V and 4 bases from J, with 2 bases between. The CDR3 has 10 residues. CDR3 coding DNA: TGTGCCAGCGCCACCGGGGAGCTGTTTTTT. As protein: CASATGELFF.

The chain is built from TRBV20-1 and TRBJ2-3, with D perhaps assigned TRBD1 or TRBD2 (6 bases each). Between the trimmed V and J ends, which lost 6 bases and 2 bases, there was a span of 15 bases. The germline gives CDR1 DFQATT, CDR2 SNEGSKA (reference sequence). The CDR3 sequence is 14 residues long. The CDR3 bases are TGCAGTGCCCCCGTCCGGGGGCACACAGATACGCAGTATTTT. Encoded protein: CSAPVRGHTDTQYF.

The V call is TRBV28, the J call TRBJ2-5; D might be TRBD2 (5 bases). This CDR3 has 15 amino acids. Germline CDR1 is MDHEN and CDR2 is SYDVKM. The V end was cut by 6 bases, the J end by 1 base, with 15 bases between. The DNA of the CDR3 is TGTGCCAGCAGCCCCCCGCGGAGCGGCCAAGAGACCCAGTACTTC. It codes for CASSPPRSGQETQYF.